This is a list of T cell receptor beta chains from one sample in a study of yellow fever vaccine responses in identical twins. A single record per CDR3 protein comes from TCRdb applying MiXCR to the RT-PCR reads. The sample shows approximately 16,000 distinct CDR3 sequences, roughly four fifths of them seen only once. Source: T cells from blood (PBMCs), unsorted or a sorted subset (not recorded which), taken before or after yellow fever vaccination (not recorded which). These receptors were collected from a woman aged 18-29 years who received the yellow fever vaccine. Both conserved end residues are part of each CDR3. Each record gives: clone size, J gene, V gene, D gene, CDR3 protein, CDR3 DNA. D genes are given only for firm matches. The size of a clone is reported for some rows only, either as once, few or many, or as a class for expanded clones.

size: once; J: TRBJ1-5; V: TRBV30; D: -; CDR3: CASKGQNSNQPQHF; DNA: TGTGCCTCAAAAGGACAGAATAGCAATCAGCCCCAGCATTTT
size: -; J: TRBJ2-1; V: TRBV7-2; D: -; CDR3: CASRPFVSLYNEQFF; DNA: TGTGCCAGCAGGCCATTCGTATCCCTCTACAATGAGCAGTTCTTC
size: -; J: TRBJ2-1; V: TRBV29-1; D: -; CDR3: CSVEFRNEQFF; DNA: TGCAGCGTTGAGTTCCGTAATGAGCAGTTCTTC
size: -; J: TRBJ2-5; V: TRBV5-5; D: -; CDR3: CASSLGGVSAETQYF; DNA: TGTGCCAGCAGCTTGGGGGGGGTTAGCGCGGAGACCCAGTACTTC
size: -; J: TRBJ2-3; V: TRBV20-1; D: -; CDR3: CSASTDLTDTQYF; DNA: TGCAGTGCTAGTACGGACCTCACAGATACGCAGTATTTT
size: -; J: TRBJ2-5; V: TRBV13; D: -; CDR3: CASIFQRVTQYF; DNA: TGTGCCAGCATTTTTCAGCGTGTGACCCAGTACTTC
size: -; J: TRBJ1-1; V: TRBV18; D: -; CDR3: CASSPKTALNTEAFF; DNA: TGTGCCAGCTCACCAAAGACAGCTTTGAACACTGAAGCTTTCTTT
size: once; J: TRBJ2-5; V: TRBV10-1; D: TRBD1; CDR3: CASSPSLRGSQETQYF; DNA: TGCGCCAGCAGCCCCTCCCTCAGGGGGAGCCAAGAGACCCAGTACTTC
size: -; J: TRBJ2-7; V: TRBV4-1; D: -; CDR3: CASSLRAATHEQYF; DNA: TGCGCCAGCAGCCTCCGGGCGGCCACCCACGAGCAGTACTTC
size: -; J: TRBJ2-4; V: TRBV20-1; D: -; CDR3: CSARGVAKNIQYF; DNA: TGCAGTGCTAGGGGAGTTGCCAAAAACATTCAGTACTTC
size: -; J: TRBJ1-2; V: TRBV11-2; D: -; CDR3: CASSLSQTPTYGYTF; DNA: TGTGCCAGCAGCTTATCCCAGACTCCCACCTATGGCTACACCTTC
size: -; J: TRBJ2-3; V: TRBV11-3; D: -; CDR3: CASSLSSATSTDTQYF; DNA: TGTGCCAGCAGCTTGAGCTCGGCTACTAGCACAGATACGCAGTATTTT
size: once; J: TRBJ2-1; V: TRBV10-1; D: -; CDR3: CASSVRLDEQFF; DNA: TGCGCCAGCAGTGTGCGTCTAGATGAGCAGTTCTTC
size: once; J: TRBJ1-1; V: TRBV29-1; D: TRBD1; CDR3: CSVRYVGGQGDTEAFF; DNA: TGCAGCGTGAGGTATGTAGGCGGACAGGGTGACACTGAAGCTTTCTTT